This entry describes one TCR beta chain. Its specificity is unknown. V lost 3 bases and J lost 0, with 5 bases in between. The CDR3 is 13 residues long. In germline, CDR1 is SGHNT, CDR2 YENEEA. This record comes from a study of T cell responses to AZD1222 COVID-19 vaccine. Whole-study findings and limits: It was only after the peak T cell response that any repertoires were sampled. Close to half of all spike-specific TCRs reportedly target regions of the variants that are unmutated. Donors in the cohort were predominantly white British and more often female, and clonal diversity was possibly underestimated. Among AZD1222 vaccinees, only 6 or 7 were seropositive at baseline.

The method was immunoSEQ multiplex PCR; TCRdb's version includes in-frame clones alone and lacks a portion of them. The sample lists roughly 180,000 clones; around 90% were seen once. The chain has TRBV11-3 and TRBJ1-1, with D uncertain. This specimen was peripheral blood, taken 28 days after the second AZD1222 dose. The receptor was derived from an adult who received the AZD1222 COVID-19 vaccine. DNA of the CDR3: TGTGCCAGCAGCTTGAGAGTGAACACTGAAGCTTTCTTT. Protein product: CASSLRVNTEAFF.